A selection of T cell receptor beta chains follows, all from one sample in a study of long-term antiretroviral therapy in people with HIV. Only in-frame clones appear in the TCRdb table, and some are missing; sequencing was by immunoSEQ multiplex PCR. Of about 30,000 clones listed, roughly nine tenths were seen once; the top ten hold around 7.8%. Here the sequenced sample was unsorted PBMCs, taken about 5 years before starting antiretroviral therapy. These receptors were obtained from a man aged 45-65 years with HIV. Each CDR3 is given with its conserved first and last residue. The D gene is left open where the match is weak. Rows may omit the clone size; those that give it use once, few, many or a size class.

>TRBD2|-|TRBV19|TRBJ2-3
CASSIRGEGVGTDTQYF
TGTGCCAGTAGTATCCGGGGGGAGGGAGTTGGCACAGATACGCAGTATTTT
>-|-|TRBV15|TRBJ2-7
CATSRDTSEAYEQYF
TGTGCCACCAGCAGAGATACGTCTGAAGCCTACGAGCAGTACTTC
>-|-|TRBV11-1|TRBJ1-1
CASSLRERDTEAFF
TGTGCCAGCAGCTTACGGGAGAGGGACACTGAAGCTTTCTTT
>-|-|TRBV28|TRBJ1-4
CASSAADEKLFF
TGTGCCAGCAGTGCAGCGGATGAAAAACTGTTTTTT
>TRBD2|-|TRBV18|TRBJ2-1
CASSPLVRGGAGNEQFF
TGTGCCAGCTCACCACTGGTCCGCGGGGGGGCCGGAAATGAGCAGTTCTTC
>TRBD1|-|TRBV27|TRBJ2-2
CASSHRGSNTGELFF
TGTGCCAGCAGTCACAGGGGATCCAACACCGGGGAGCTGTTTTTT
>-|-|TRBV30|TRBJ2-3
CAWSVEGTDTQYF
TGTGCCTGGAGTGTAGAGGGAACAGATACGCAGTATTTT
>-|-|TRBV11-3|TRBJ2-5
CASSRGDRQGGETQYF
TGTGCCAGCAGCCGCGGGGACCGACAGGGAGGAGAGACCCAGTACTTC
>TRBD1|-|TRBV18|TRBJ2-1
CASSPARQGYNEQFF
TGTGCCAGCTCACCAGCAAGACAGGGCTACAATGAGCAGTTCTTC
>-|-|TRBV7-2|TRBJ2-3
CASSATSMQDTQYF
TGTGCCAGCAGCGCGACATCCATGCAAGATACGCAGTATTTT
>TRBD1|-|TRBV5-1|TRBJ2-2
CASSLEGTGNTGELFF
TGCGCCAGCAGCTTGGAGGGGACAGGGAACACCGGGGAGCTGTTTTTT
>TRBD2|-|TRBV27|TRBJ2-3
CASSSVAGGKFGDTQYF
TGTGCCAGCAGTTCGGTAGCGGGGGGGAAGTTCGGAGATACGCAGTATTTT
>-|-|TRBV11-2|TRBJ1-2
CASSSGGEDGYTF
TGTGCCAGCAGCTCGGGGGGCGAAGATGGCTACACCTTC
>-|-|TRBV29-1|TRBJ2-5
CSGGRAQETQYF
TGCAGCGGGGGGCGGGCGCAAGAGACCCAGTACTTC
>-|-|TRBV4-3|TRBJ1-4
CASSWGSSINEKLFF
TGCGCCAGCAGCTGGGGGAGCTCAATCAATGAAAAACTGTTTTTT
>-|-|TRBV9|TRBJ2-2
CASSVGPQSTGELFF
TGTGCCAGCAGCGTAGGACCCCAAAGCACCGGGGAGCTGTTTTTT
>TRBD2|-|TRBV5-6|TRBJ2-2
CASSLVGTSRPGELFF
TGTGCCAGCAGCTTGGTAGGGACTAGCAGGCCCGGGGAGCTGTTTTTT
>-|-|TRBV28|TRBJ1-4
CASSLSINEKLFF
TGTGCCAGCAGTTTGTCGATTAATGAAAAACTGTTTTTT
>TRBD2|-|TRBV10-1|TRBJ2-1
CASSTRTSGSGSYNEQFF
TGCGCCAGCAGCACCCGGACTAGCGGAAGCGGATCCTACAATGAGCAGTTCTTC
>-|-|TRBV28|TRBJ2-4
CASSLFGNQYF
TGTGCCAGCAGTTTATTTGGGAATCAGTACTTC
>TRBD2|-|TRBV9|TRBJ2-2
CASSVGLAGTFTGELFF
TGTGCCAGCAGCGTAGGACTAGCGGGGACCTTCACCGGGGAGCTGTTTTTT
>-|-|TRBV5-1|TRBJ2-7
CASSLDGGRNYEQYF
TGCGCCAGCAGCCTGGATGGCGGGCGAAACTACGAGCAGTACTTC
>TRBD1|-|TRBV5-1|TRBJ2-7
CASSPQGVSYEQYF
TGCGCCAGCAGCCCCCAGGGGGTATCCTACGAGCAGTACTTC
>TRBD1|once|TRBV5-1|TRBJ1-2
CASSSETGANTNYGYTF
TGCGCCAGCAGCTCAGAGACAGGGGCTAATACTAACTATGGCTACACCTTC
>-|-|TRBV2|TRBJ1-2
CASSARDFYGYTF
TGTGCCAGCAGCGCCCGGGACTTCTATGGCTACACCTTC
>-|-|TRBV7-2|TRBJ1-5
CASSPRQVNQPQHF
TGTGCCAGCAGCCCCCGACAGGTCAATCAGCCCCAGCATTTT
>-|-|TRBV7-3|TRBJ2-1
CASSLLSGDFNEQFF
TGTGCCAGCAGCCTCCTTAGCGGTGATTTCAATGAGCAGTTCTTC
>TRBD2|-|TRBV5-1|TRBJ2-5
CASSLGPSGGAPGETQYF
TGCGCCAGCAGCTTGGGACCTAGCGGGGGGGCCCCCGGAGAGACCCAGTACTTC
>TRBD2|-|TRBV28|TRBJ2-7
CASRELAGGFEQYF
TGTGCCAGCAGAGAACTAGCGGGGGGATTCGAGCAGTACTTC
>TRBD2|-|TRBV14|TRBJ2-1
CASSQLGEGNEQFF
TGTGCCAGCAGCCAACTTGGGGAGGGGAATGAGCAGTTCTTC
>-|-|TRBV11-2|TRBJ2-5
CASSLAAVQETQYF
TGTGCCAGCAGCTTAGCAGCGGTCCAAGAGACCCAGTACTTC
>-|few|TRBV2|TRBJ1-5
CASSDGRHPQHF
TGTGCCAGCAGTGACGGTCGGCACCCCCAGCATTTT
>-|-|TRBV18|TRBJ1-5
CASSPYRQESGQPQHF
TGTGCCAGCTCACCCTATAGACAGGAGTCGGGTCAGCCCCAGCATTTT
>-|-|TRBV28|TRBJ2-1
CASTQGGGPSYNEQFF
TGTGCCAGCACCCAAGGGGGGGGGCCCTCCTACAATGAGCAGTTCTTC
>TRBD1|-|TRBV11-2|TRBJ2-1
CASNPQGAGNEQFF
TGTGCCAGCAACCCCCAGGGGGCGGGCAATGAGCAGTTCTTC
>TRBD1|-|TRBV11-2|TRBJ1-4
CASSLRTGSTNEKLFF
TGTGCCAGCAGCTTAAGGACAGGGTCAACTAATGAAAAACTGTTTTTT
>-|-|TRBV7-2|TRBJ2-1
CASSLDRAGRYHNEQFF
TGTGCCAGCAGCTTAGATCGGGCGGGGCGCTACCACAATGAGCAGTTCTTC
>-|-|TRBV14|TRBJ2-1
CASSQIWRGYNEQFF
TGTGCCAGCAGCCAAATTTGGCGGGGATACAATGAGCAGTTCTTC
>-|-|TRBV19|TRBJ2-1
CASSRHGEEQFF
TGTGCCAGTAGTAGACATGGAGAAGAGCAGTTCTTC
>-|once|TRBV4-2|TRBJ1-2
CASSQDRAGYGYTF
TGTGCCAGCAGCCAAGATAGGGCCGGGTATGGCTACACCTTC
>TRBD1|-|TRBV27|TRBJ1-1
CASSSLDREYTEAFF
TGTGCCAGCAGTTCCTTGGACAGGGAGTACACTGAAGCTTTCTTT
>-|-|TRBV21-1|TRBJ1-2
CASSKTDHWGYGYTF
TGTGCCAGCAGCAAGACAGACCACTGGGGCTATGGCTACACCTTC
>-|-|TRBV4-2|TRBJ2-5
CASSQERTPTRLETQYF
TGTGCCAGCAGCCAAGAAAGGACCCCCACGCGGCTAGAGACCCAGTACTTC
>-|-|TRBV6-5|TRBJ2-4
CASSYLPGAGDIQYF
TGTGCCAGCAGTTACTTGCCGGGAGCCGGGGACATTCAGTACTTC
>-|-|TRBV6-1|TRBJ2-3
CASSEEDGSFYTQYF
TGTGCCAGCAGTGAAGAGGACGGGAGCTTCTATACGCAGTATTTT
>TRBD1|once|TRBV7-9|TRBJ1-1
CASSSWDRMNTEAFF
TGTGCCAGCAGCTCATGGGACAGAATGAACACTGAAGCTTTCTTT
>TRBD2|-|TRBV5-4|TRBJ2-2
CASSLAGLGTGELFF
TGTGCCAGCAGCCTAGCGGGGTTGGGTACCGGGGAGCTGTTTTTT
>TRBD1|-|TRBV11-2|TRBJ2-7
CASSQPNRGSYEQYF
TGTGCCAGCAGCCAACCAAACAGGGGGTCGTACGAGCAGTACTTC
>-|-|TRBV7-3|TRBJ2-7
CASSPSSGREQYF
TGTGCCAGCAGCCCGTCATCAGGGCGCGAGCAGTACTTC
>-|once|TRBV11-2|TRBJ1-6
CASSRSGTLVSPLHF
TGTGCCAGCAGCCGGTCCGGGACTTTAGTTTCACCCCTCCACTTT
>-|-|TRBV5-1|TRBJ2-7
CASSHEVGGRFEQYF
TGCGCCAGCAGCCACGAGGTGGGGGGCCGGTTCGAGCAGTACTTC
>TRBD1|-|TRBV5-6|TRBJ1-1
CASSFTGVNTEAFF
TGTGCCAGCAGCTTCACAGGGGTGAACACTGAAGCTTTCTTT
>-|-|TRBV7-6|TRBJ2-5
CASSRRTGPPEVQYF
TGTGCCAGCAGCCGGAGGACTGGACCCCCCGAGGTCCAGTACTTC
>TRBD1|-|TRBV7-7|TRBJ2-2
CASSLGQGAGELFF
TGTGCCAGCAGCCTGGGACAGGGGGCCGGGGAGCTGTTTTTT
>-|-|TRBV9|TRBJ1-6
CASSGGVSSYNSPLHF
TGTGCCAGCAGCGGAGGGGTGAGCTCCTATAATTCACCCCTCCACTTT
>-|-|TRBV7-2|TRBJ1-6
CASGKGLASGGSPLHF
TGTGCCAGCGGTAAGGGTCTGGCGAGTGGAGGATCACCCCTCCACTTT
>-|-|TRBV7-3|TRBJ2-2
CASSFIPTGELFF
TGTGCCAGCAGCTTTATTCCTACTGGGGAGCTGTTTTTT
>-|once|TRBV27|TRBJ2-1
CASRRQAEYNEQFF
TGTGCCAGCCGCAGACAGGCTGAATACAATGAGCAGTTCTTC
>TRBD1|once|TRBV18|TRBJ1-6
CASSTRPGQTTYNSPLHF
TGTGCCAGCTCAACCCGTCCGGGACAGACAACCTATAATTCACCCCTCCACTTT